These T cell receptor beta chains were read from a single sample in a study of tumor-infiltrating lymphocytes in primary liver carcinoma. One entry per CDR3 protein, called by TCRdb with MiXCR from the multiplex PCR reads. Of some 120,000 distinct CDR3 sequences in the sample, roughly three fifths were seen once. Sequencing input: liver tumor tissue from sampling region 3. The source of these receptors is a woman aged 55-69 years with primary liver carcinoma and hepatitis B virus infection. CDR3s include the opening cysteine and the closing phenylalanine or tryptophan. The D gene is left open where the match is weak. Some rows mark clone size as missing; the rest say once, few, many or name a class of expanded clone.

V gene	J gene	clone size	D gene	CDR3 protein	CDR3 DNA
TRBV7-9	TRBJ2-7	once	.	CAISPWDRGADYEQYF	TGTGCCATCAGCCCCTGGGATCGGGGGGCGGACTACGAGCAGTATTTC
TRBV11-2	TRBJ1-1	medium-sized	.	CASSLSPLTEAFF	TGTGCCAGCAGCTTAAGCCCGCTCACTGAAGCTTTCTTT
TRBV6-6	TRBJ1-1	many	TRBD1	CASSSTGGTEAFF	TGTGCCAGCAGTTCAACAGGGGGCACTGAAGCTTTCTTT
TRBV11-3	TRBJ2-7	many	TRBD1	CATRQGVTSYEQYF	TGTGCCACTCGACAGGGGGTGACTTCCTACGAGCAGTACTTC
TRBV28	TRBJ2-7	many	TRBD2	CASSPRGRDSSEQYF	TGTGCCAGCAGTCCCCGAGGGAGGGACTCCTCCGAGCAGTACTTC
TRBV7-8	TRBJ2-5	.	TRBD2	CATSFREAQETQYF	TGTGCCACCAGCTTCCGGGAGGCCCAAGAGACCCAGTACTTC
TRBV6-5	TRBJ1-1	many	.	CASRSTGLNTEAFF	TGTGCCAGCAGATCAACAGGGTTGAACACTGAAGCTTTCTTT
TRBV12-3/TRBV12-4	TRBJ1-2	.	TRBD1	CASIRIQGGYGYTF	TGTGCCAGCATTCGCATCCAGGGGGGATATGGCTACACCTTC
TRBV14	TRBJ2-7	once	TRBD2	CASIPQPGLAGGHEQYF	TGTGCCAGCATCCCACAACCGGGACTAGCGGGAGGACACGAGCAGTACTTC
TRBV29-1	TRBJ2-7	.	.	CSVDVGSPAGEQYF	TGCAGCGTCGACGTTGGGAGTCCGGCAGGAGAGCAGTACTTC
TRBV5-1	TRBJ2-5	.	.	CASSLGVRGETQYF	TGCGCCAGCAGCTTAGGAGTAAGAGGGGAGACCCAGTACTTC
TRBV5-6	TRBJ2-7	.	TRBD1	CATSFRGTASYEQYF	TGTGCCACCAGTTTCAGAGGGACAGCTTCCTACGAGCAGTACTTC
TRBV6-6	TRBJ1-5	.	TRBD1	CASSYMTGGNQPQHF	TGTGCCAGCAGCTACATGACAGGGGGAAACCAGCCCCAACATTTT
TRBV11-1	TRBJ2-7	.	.	CASSMKRATYEQNF	TGTGCCAGCAGCATGAAGAGGGCCACCTACGAGCAGAACTTC